Shown below are 8 T cell receptor beta chains from a single sample sequenced in a study of blood T cell repertoires in COVID-19. Only in-frame clones appear in the TCRdb table, and some are missing; sequencing was by immunoSEQ multiplex PCR. This sample has about 300,000 clones, with 65% to 85% found just once. Sample: peripheral blood. Source of these receptors: a woman in her forties or fifties with acute or convalescent COVID-19.

The chain combines TRBV6-1 with TRBJ1-2; TRBD1 might be the D (6 bases). V was trimmed by 0 bases and J by 2 bases, leaving 19 bases between them. Looked up from germline, CDR1 is MNHNS and CDR2 is SASEGT. CDR3 length: 18 amino acids. The chain's CDR3 is CASSEARGGGITNYGYTF. In DNA, the CDR3 is TGTGCCAGCAGTGAAGCGCGGGGAGGGGGAATAACCAACTATGGCTACACCTTC.

The chain uses TRBV7-2 and TRBJ2-1, with a possible D match to TRBD2 (5 bases). Germline lookup yields CDR1 SGHTA and CDR2 FQGNSA. CDR3 size: 14 residues. V lost 5 bases to trimming and J lost 4 bases, with 12 bases between them. The CDR3 nucleotides are TGTGCCAGCAGCCGCCCCGGGGTATACAATGAGCAGTTCTTC. Protein product: CASSRPGVYNEQFF.

This chain connects TRBV5-4 to TRBJ1-1, with D possibly TRBD1 on 5 matching bases. With 4 bases removed from V and 3 bases from J, the gap between germline ends came to 13 bases. CDR3 length equals 14 residues. Germline loops: CDR1 SGHNT, CDR2 YYREEE (reference sequence). CDR3 sequence: CASSPDSQDTEAFF. The CDR3 bases are TGTGCCAGCAGCCCAGACAGTCAAGACACTGAAGCTTTCTTT.

The rearrangement joins TRBV2 to TRBJ2-7; 9 nucleotides align to TRBD2. The CDR3 is made up of 14 amino acids. Per germline, CDR1 SNHLY and CDR2 FYNNEI. J gave up 4 bases and V 5 bases, and 6 bases lay outside the gene matches. CDR3 loop: CASSSTSGRYEQYF. The CDR3 nucleotides are TGTGCCAGCAGTTCGACTAGCGGAAGATACGAGCAGTACTTC.

The CDR3 loop reads CASSRTGGHRQETQYF. Written as DNA, the CDR3 is TGTGCCAGTAGTAGGACGGGGGGGCATCGCCAAGAGACCCAGTACTTC. V is TRBV19 and J is TRBJ2-5; 8 nucleotides align to TRBD2. Germline CDR1 is LNHDA and CDR2 is SQIVND (reference sequence). The CDR3 has 16 residues. J gave up 1 base and V 4 bases, and 8 bases lay outside the gene matches.

The rearrangement uses TRBV19 and TRBJ1-6; the match to TRBD1 covers 9 bases. After removal of 6 bases from V and 7 bases from J, the junction contained 7 bases not matched to a gene. The CDR3 extends over 15 amino acids. Germline assignment: CDR1 LNHDA and CDR2 SQIVND (reference sequence). CDR3 sequence reads: CASRPTGTGNSPLHF. CDR3 sequence (DNA): TGTGCCAGTAGACCAACCGGGACAGGGAATTCACCCCTCCACTTT.

The rearrangement links TRBV29-1 to TRBJ2-3; TRBD2 matches at 7 bases. The CDR3 has 16 residues. Germline CDR1 reads SQVTM; CDR2 reads ANQGSEA. The J segment lost 2 bases and the V segment lost 4 bases, leaving 12 bases of the junction unmatched. CDR3 residues: CSVGIDGGVLTDTQYF. CDR3 bases: TGCAGCGTTGGGATCGATGGGGGGGTACTCACAGATACGCAGTATTTT.

This clone was observed a handful of times. The chain has TRBV10-1 and TRBJ1-6; D remains unclear. The ends were cut back, 5 bases at V and 7 bases at J, with 9 bases in the middle. The germline CDR1 and CDR2 sequences are WNHNN and SYGVQD (reference sequence). This CDR3 contains 13 residues. For the CDR3, the DNA is TGCGCCAGCAGTCGGACGGGGAATTCACCCCTCCACTTT. Amino acid sequence: CASSRTGNSPLHF.